The 12 T cell receptor beta chains in this list originate from one sample, sequenced in a study of OX40 agonist ivuxolimab in advanced cancers. Library preparation was by the immunoSEQ multiplex PCR assay. In TCRdb, the immuneACCESS table is reduced to in-frame sequences with V and J assigned. These tables do not hold every clone; where another copy was compared, an unresolved V gene accounts for under half, and the others remain unexplained. The sample table holds around 76,000 clones, of which roughly 90% were seen once. The ten most abundant clones make up more than 8.5% of the sample. Specimen: CD4+ or CD8+ T cells sorted from blood, collected in a trial of the OX40 agonist ivuxolimab. These receptors came from an adult with an advanced solid tumor such as melanoma, head and neck, liver or kidney cancer.

The genes are TRBV19 and TRBJ1-5; D remains unclear. Trimming took 7 bases from V and 2 from J, leaving 12 bases between them. This CDR3 spans 14 amino acids. Germline lookup yields CDR1 LNHDA and CDR2 SQIVND (reference sequence). Written as DNA, the CDR3 is TGTGCCAGTAATATGGGGAGTGGCAATCAGCCCCAGCATTTT. Protein sequence: CASNMGSGNQPQHF.

For the CDR3, the DNA is TGTGCCAGCAGCCCTAGAGATAGCAATCAGCCCCAGCATTTT. Translation gives CASSPRDSNQPQHF. The V and J genes are TRBV27 and TRBJ1-5; no clear D. Trimming left V 6 bases short and J 0 bases short, with 9 bases between. Germline-derived CDR1 and CDR2 are MNHEY and SMNVEV (reference sequence). The length of the CDR3 is 14 residues.

The chain has TRBV7-8 and TRBJ2-7, with no clear D. This CDR3 spans 17 amino acids. Per germline, CDR1 SGHVS and CDR2 FQNEAQ. Trimming shortened V by 4 bases and J by 4 bases, and 23 bases separated the two germline ends. The CDR3: CASSSRRIQNPRYEQYF. CDR3 coding DNA: TGTGCCAGCAGCTCACGCCGTATACAAAACCCAAGATACGAGCAGTACTTC.

This sequence joins TRBV4-2 and TRBJ2-5; D may match TRBD1 or TRBD2 (5 bases each). The end of the DNA is better explained by TRBJ2-7, so the J call may be wrong. The CDR3 is made up of 18 amino acids. Germline assignment: CDR1 LGHNA and CDR2 YNFKEQ. CDR3 nucleotides: TGTGCCAGCAGCCAAGTTCTAGCCCAGGGAAATAATTACTACGAGCAGTACTTC. Protein sequence: CASSQVLAQGNNYYEQYF.

The chain couples TRBV30 to TRBJ2-3; 10 nucleotides align to TRBD2. Germline CDR1 reads GTSNPN; CDR2 reads SVGIG (reference sequence). The CDR3 runs to 15 residues. The J segment lost 3 bases and the V segment lost 0 bases, leaving 3 bases of the junction unmatched. The CDR3 loop reads CAWSVVSGRTDTQYF. CDR3 DNA sequence: TGTGCCTGGAGTGTAGTTAGCGGGAGGACAGATACGCAGTATTTT.

The chain links TRBV5-1 to TRBJ2-7, with TRBD2 identical over 8 bases. Germline V gives CDR1 SGHRS, CDR2 YFSETQ. J lost 4 bases, V lost 1 base, and 7 bases had no gene match. The CDR3 length is 15 residues. As DNA, the CDR3 is TGCGCCAGCAGCTTGCTCGCGGGAGGACCTTACGAGCAGTACTTC. Protein product: CASSLLAGGPYEQYF.

Turning to this clone: At one end, the junction sequence differs from germline, possibly due to a read error. The V and J genes are TRBV5-1 and TRBJ2-7; D perhaps matches TRBD1 (6 bases). The CDR3 covers 14 residues. CDR1 and CDR2 from the germline V gene are SGHRS and YFSETQ. CDR3 protein: CTSSYGQIPREQYF. CDR3 nucleotide sequence: TGCACCAGCAGCTACGGACAGATCCCTCGGGAGCAGTACTTC.

The chain joins TRBV6-6 to TRBJ1-1, with 8 bases aligning to TRBD1. This CDR3 spans 13 amino acids. Germline V lookup: CDR1 MNHNY, CDR2 SVGAGI (reference sequence). Trimming removed 7 bases from V and 8 bases from J; junction bases left unmatched: 9. CDR3 amino acids: CASKWGDRPEAFF. The CDR3 DNA sequence: TGTGCCAGCAAATGGGGGGACAGGCCCGAAGCTTTCTTT.

The chain has TRBV5-4 and TRBJ1-2, with 8 bases identical to TRBD1. V shed 4 bases, J shed 3 bases, and the junction held 8 bases outside the gene matches. This CDR3 is 15 amino acids long. CDR1 and CDR2 (germline): SGHNT, YYREEE (reference sequence). The CDR3 loop is CASSEAGGADYGYTF. In DNA form, the CDR3 reads TGTGCCAGCAGCGAGGCAGGGGGCGCTGACTATGGCTACACCTTC.

The V call is TRBV5-1, the J call TRBJ1-2, with TRBD1 matching 10 bases. The ends lost 2 bases at V and 2 bases at J; junction bases unmatched: 9. The CDR3 is 17 amino acids. Germline CDR1 reads SGHRS; CDR2 reads YFSETQ. The CDR3 DNA is TGCGCCAGCAGCTTCTCCTATGGGACAGGGGCGAACTATGGCTACACCTTC. Residues: CASSFSYGTGANYGYTF.

Points on this clone: At one end, the junction sequence differs from germline, possibly due to a read error. The V and J genes are TRBV6-6 and TRBJ2-7; possibly TRBD1 for D (5 bases). Germline loops: CDR1 MNHNY, CDR2 SVGAGI (reference sequence). CDR3 size: 14 residues. The CDR3 sequence is CASSYSGFSYEQYF. CDR3 nucleotides: TGTGCCAGCAGCTACTCAGGGTTCTCCTACGAGCAGTACTTC.

This clone was detected only once. The rearrangement uses TRBV18 and TRBJ2-1, with a weak D call TRBD2 (6 bases). Trimming cost V 3 bases and J 3 bases, with 12 bases left between them. The CDR3 has 15 residues. Germline CDR1 and CDR2: KGHSH and LQKENI. The CDR3 bases are TGTGCCAGCTCACCCAGCGGAGCGGGCTACAATGAGCAGTTCTTC. It codes for CASSPSGAGYNEQFF.